Presented here are 8 T cell receptor beta chains from one specimen sequenced in a study of T cells in Graves' hyperthyroidism and ophthalmopathy. Amplification targeted TCR beta CDR3 regions from RNA transcripts. The HTBI primer set was used in a first-round RT-PCR of the TCR CDR3. One entry per CDR3 protein results from TCRdb running MiXCR on the multiplex PCR reads. The sample lists roughly 420,000 distinct CDR3 sequences; about 13% were seen once. The sample consisted of blood. The receptors come from a woman aged 18-29 years with Graves' hyperthyroidism.

The sample holds many counts of this clonotype. The genes are TRBV29-1 and TRBJ2-1; 7 positions agree with TRBD1. CDR3 length: 13 residues. J lost 2 bases, V lost 7 bases, and 5 bases had no gene match. Looked up from germline, CDR1 is SQVTM and CDR2 is ANQGSEA. This chain's CDR3 is CSGDRETYNEQFF. CDR3 DNA: TGCAGCGGCGACAGGGAAACCTACAATGAGCAGTTCTTC.

This clonotype was seen many times. V gene TRBV10-2 combines with J gene TRBJ2-7; 7 bases are shared with TRBD2. Trimming took 5 bases from V and 6 from J; bases not matched to a gene: 7. CDR1 is WSHSY, CDR2 SAAADI, per germline. The CDR3 runs to 13 residues. CDR3 sequence reads: CASSPGLMGEQYF. CDR3 in DNA: TGCGCCAGCAGTCCGGGACTAATGGGCGAGCAGTACTTC.

This clonotype appeared many times. The chain recombines TRBV28 with TRBJ2-7; 8 bases match TRBD2. The CDR3 runs to 12 residues. CDR1 and CDR2 (germline): MDHEN, SYDVKM. V gave up 10 bases and J gave up 3 bases; unmatched junction bases: 5. DNA for the CDR3: TGTGCCACCGACCGGGGGGGCTACGAGCAGTACTTC. Translated, it gives CATDRGGYEQYF.

V is TRBV29-1 and J is TRBJ1-2; tentative D call: TRBD1 (5 bases). CDR3 size: 17 residues. Trimming pared 7 bases from V and 4 bases from J, leaving 28 bases between. Germline CDR1 reads SQVTM; CDR2 reads ANQGSEA. The CDR3 sequence is CSAWGGLTVRVGYGYTF. CDR3 coding DNA: TGCAGCGCGTGGGGCGGACTGACAGTTCGGGTCGGCTATGGCTACACCTTC.

The chain combines TRBV7-8 with TRBJ2-1; D remains ambiguous. The CDR3 totals 13 residues. Germline CDR1 is SGHVS and CDR2 is FQNEAQ. V gave up 5 bases and J gave up 6 bases, with 11 bases separating them. The CDR3 here is CASSPFGGNEQFF. The CDR3 bases are TGTGCCAGCAGCCCCTTCGGTGGCAATGAGCAGTTCTTC.

This clonotype appeared many times. The chain employs TRBV28 and TRBJ1-2; D not certain. The V gene lost 2 bases and the J gene lost 3 bases, with 4 bases spanning the gap. From germline, CDR1 is MDHEN and CDR2 SYDVKM. This CDR3 has 12 residues. The CDR3 loop is CASSLQYYGYTF. The CDR3 DNA reads as TGTGCCAGCAGTTTACAGTACTATGGCTACACCTTC.

V is TRBV20-1 and J is TRBJ2-7; 8 bases align to TRBD2. Per germline, CDR1 DFQATT and CDR2 SNEGSKA (reference sequence). The V and J ends lost 2 bases and 5 bases, in that order; junction bases with no gene match: 8. The length of the CDR3 is 14 residues. The chain's CDR3 is CSARIGGRKDEQYF. The CDR3 DNA follows: TGCAGTGCTAGAATCGGCGGGAGGAAGGACGAGCAGTACTTC.

This clonotype turned up a few times. This may be a read error, as it is one base from a much larger clone. In DNA, the CDR3 is TGCAGTGCTAGAGACCGGGACAGGGAGAACACTGAAGCTTTCTTT. It translates to CSARDRDRENTEAFF. The V and J genes are TRBV20-1 and TRBJ1-1; 9 nucleotides agree with TRBD1. The CDR3 loop spans 15 amino acids. V trimming: 0 bases; J trimming: 1 base; junction bases outside the gene matches: 3. Germline CDR1 and CDR2: DFQATT and SNEGSKA (reference sequence).